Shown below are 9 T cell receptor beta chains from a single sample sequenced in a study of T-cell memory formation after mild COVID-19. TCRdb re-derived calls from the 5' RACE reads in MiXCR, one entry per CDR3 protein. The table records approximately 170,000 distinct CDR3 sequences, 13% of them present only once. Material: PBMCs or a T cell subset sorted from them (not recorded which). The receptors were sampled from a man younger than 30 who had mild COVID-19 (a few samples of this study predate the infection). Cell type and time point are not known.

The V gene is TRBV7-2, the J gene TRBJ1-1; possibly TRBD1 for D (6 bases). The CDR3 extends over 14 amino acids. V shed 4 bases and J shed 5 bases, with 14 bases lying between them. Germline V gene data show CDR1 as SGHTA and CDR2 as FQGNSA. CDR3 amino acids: CASSWQGSGTEAFF. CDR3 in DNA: TGTGCCAGCAGCTGGCAGGGGTCGGGAACTGAAGCTTTCTTT.

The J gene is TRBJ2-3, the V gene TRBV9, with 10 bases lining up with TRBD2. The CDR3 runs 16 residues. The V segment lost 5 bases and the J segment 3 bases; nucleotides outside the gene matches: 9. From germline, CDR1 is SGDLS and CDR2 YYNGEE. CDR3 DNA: TGTGCCAGCAGTCAAATCAGCGGGGGGGCGACAGATACGCAGTATTTT. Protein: CASSQISGGATDTQYF.

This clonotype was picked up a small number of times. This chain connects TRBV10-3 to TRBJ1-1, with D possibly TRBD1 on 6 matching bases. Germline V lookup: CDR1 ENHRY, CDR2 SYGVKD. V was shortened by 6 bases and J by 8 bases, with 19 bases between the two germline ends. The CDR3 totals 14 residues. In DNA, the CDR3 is TGTGCCATCAGGCAGGGGATACATAAGTCCGAAGCTTTCTTT. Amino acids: CAIRQGIHKSEAFF.

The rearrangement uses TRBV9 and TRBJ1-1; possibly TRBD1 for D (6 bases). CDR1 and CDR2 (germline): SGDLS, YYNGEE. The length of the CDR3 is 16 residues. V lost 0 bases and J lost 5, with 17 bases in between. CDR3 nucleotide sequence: TGTGCCAGCAGCGTAGATGCCGGGGGCGGTGGGACTGAAGCTTTCTTT. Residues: CASSVDAGGGGTEAFF.

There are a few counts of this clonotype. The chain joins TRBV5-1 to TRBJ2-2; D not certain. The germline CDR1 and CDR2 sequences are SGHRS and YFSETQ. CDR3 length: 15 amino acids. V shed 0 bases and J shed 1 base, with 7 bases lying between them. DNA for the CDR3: TGCGCCAGCAGCTTGGCAGGCAAGAACACCGGGGAGCTGTTTTTT. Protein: CASSLAGKNTGELFF.

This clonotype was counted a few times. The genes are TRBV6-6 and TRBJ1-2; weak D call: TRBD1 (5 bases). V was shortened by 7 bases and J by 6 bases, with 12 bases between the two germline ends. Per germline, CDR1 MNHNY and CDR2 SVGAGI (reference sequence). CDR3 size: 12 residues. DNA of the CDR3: TGTGCCAGCAACGGGGGAGGCCATGGCTACACCTTC. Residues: CASNGGGHGYTF.

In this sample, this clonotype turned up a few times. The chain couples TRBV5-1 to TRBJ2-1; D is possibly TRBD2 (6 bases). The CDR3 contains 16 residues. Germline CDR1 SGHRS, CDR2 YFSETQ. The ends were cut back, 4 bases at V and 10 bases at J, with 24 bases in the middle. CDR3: CASSPRTWDAGREQFF. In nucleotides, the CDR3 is TGCGCCAGCAGCCCAAGAACTTGGGACGCGGGGAGGGAGCAGTTCTTC.

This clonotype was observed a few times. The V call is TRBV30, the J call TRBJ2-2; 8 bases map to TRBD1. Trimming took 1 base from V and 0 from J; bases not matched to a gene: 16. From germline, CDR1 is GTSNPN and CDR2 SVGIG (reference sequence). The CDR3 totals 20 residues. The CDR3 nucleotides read TGTGCCTGGAGTGCGAGGTTTCGAGGACAGGGAATTTCGAACACCGGGGAGCTGTTTTTT. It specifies CAWSARFRGQGISNTGELFF.

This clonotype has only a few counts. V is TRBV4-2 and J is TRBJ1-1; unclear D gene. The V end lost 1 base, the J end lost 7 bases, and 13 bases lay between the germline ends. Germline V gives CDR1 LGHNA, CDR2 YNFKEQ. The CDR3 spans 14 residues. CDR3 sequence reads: CASSQAVGSGEAFF. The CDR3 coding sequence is TGTGCCAGCAGCCAAGCGGTAGGGTCTGGTGAAGCTTTCTTT.